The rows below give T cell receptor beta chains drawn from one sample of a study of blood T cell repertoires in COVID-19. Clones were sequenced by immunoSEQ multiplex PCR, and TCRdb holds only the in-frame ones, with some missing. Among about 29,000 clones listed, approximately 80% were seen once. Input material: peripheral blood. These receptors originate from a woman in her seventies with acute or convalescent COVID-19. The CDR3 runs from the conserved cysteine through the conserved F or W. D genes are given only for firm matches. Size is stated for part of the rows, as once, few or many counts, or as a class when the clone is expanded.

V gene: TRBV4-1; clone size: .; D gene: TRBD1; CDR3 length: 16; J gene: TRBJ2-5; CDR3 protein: CASSQDLDRVWQTQYF; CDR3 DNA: TGCGCCAGCAGCCAAGATCTGGACAGGGTATGGCAGACCCAGTACTTC
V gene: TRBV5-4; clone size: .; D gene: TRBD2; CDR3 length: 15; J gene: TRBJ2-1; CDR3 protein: CASSTLAGGGNEQFF; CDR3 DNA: TGTGCCAGCAGCACGCTAGCGGGCGGGGGGAATGAGCAGTTCTTC
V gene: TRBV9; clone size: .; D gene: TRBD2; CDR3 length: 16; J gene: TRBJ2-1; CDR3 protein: CASSVVGLAGLMEQFF; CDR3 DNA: TGTGCCAGCAGCGTAGTAGGGTTAGCGGGACTTATGGAGCAGTTCTTC
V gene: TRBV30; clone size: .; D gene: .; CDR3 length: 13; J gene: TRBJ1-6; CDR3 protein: CAWSPSREAALHF; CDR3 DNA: TGTGCCTGGAGTCCATCCAGGGAGGCGGCCCTCCACTTT
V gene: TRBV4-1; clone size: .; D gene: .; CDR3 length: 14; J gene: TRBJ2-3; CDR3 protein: CASSQGAFTDTQYF; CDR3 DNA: TGCGCCAGCAGCCAAGGGGCATTTACAGATACGCAGTATTTT
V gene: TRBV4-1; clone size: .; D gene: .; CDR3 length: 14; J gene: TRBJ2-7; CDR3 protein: CASSQEVRDYEQYF; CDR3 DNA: TGCGCCAGCAGCCAAGAGGTTCGGGACTACGAGCAGTACTTC
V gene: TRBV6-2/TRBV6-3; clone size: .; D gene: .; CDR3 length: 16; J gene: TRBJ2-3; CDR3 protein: CASSYEGGGEGDTQYF; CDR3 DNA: TGTGCCAGCAGTTACGAGGGTGGAGGCGAAGGAGATACGCAGTATTTT
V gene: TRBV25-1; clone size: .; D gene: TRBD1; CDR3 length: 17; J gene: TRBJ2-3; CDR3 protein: CASSSSGQGASTDTQYF; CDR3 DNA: TGTGCCAGCAGCTCCTCGGGACAGGGGGCGAGCACAGATACGCAGTATTTT
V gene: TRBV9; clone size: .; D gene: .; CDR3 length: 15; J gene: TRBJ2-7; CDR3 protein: CASSPGTSSTYEQYF; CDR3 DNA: TGTGCCAGCAGCCCAGGAACGTCATCGACCTACGAGCAGTACTTC
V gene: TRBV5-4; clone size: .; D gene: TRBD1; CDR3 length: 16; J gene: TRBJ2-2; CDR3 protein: CASSSRDRGSPGELFF; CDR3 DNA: TGTGCCAGCAGCAGCCGGGACAGGGGCTCGCCGGGGGAGCTGTTTTTT
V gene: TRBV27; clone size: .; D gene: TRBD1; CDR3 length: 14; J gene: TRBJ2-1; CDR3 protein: CASLGGSLYNEQFF; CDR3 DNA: TGTGCCAGTTTAGGGGGCTCCCTCTACAATGAGCAGTTCTTC
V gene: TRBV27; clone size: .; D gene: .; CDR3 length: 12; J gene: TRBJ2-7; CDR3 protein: CAGGPGSYEQYF; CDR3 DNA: TGTGCCGGCGGACCGGGGTCCTACGAGCAGTACTTC
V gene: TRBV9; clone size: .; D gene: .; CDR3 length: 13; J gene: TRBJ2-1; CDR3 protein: CASSPKGLNEQFF; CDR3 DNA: TGTGCCAGCAGCCCGAAGGGACTCAATGAGCAGTTCTTC
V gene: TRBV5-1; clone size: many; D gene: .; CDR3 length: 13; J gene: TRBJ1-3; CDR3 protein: CASSLSSGNTIYF; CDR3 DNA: TGCGCCAGCAGCTTGTCGTCTGGAAACACCATATATTTT
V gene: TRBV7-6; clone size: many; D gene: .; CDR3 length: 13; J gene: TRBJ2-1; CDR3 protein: CASSLAGAVEQFF; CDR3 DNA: TGTGCCAGCAGCTTAGCGGGGGCTGTTGAGCAGTTCTTC
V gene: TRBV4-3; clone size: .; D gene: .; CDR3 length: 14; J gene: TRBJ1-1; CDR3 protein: CASSQDGEEEEAFF; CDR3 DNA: TGCGCCAGCAGCCAAGACGGAGAAGAAGAGGAAGCTTTCTTT
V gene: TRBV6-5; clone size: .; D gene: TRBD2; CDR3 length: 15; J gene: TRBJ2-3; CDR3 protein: CASSGREGGRDTQYF; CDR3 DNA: TGTGCCAGCAGCGGACGGGAGGGGGGAAGGGATACGCAGTATTTT
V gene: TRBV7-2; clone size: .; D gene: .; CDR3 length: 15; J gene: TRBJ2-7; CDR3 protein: CASSLHTGTFYEQYF; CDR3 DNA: TGTGCCAGCAGTCTACACACCGGGACATTCTACGAGCAGTACTTC
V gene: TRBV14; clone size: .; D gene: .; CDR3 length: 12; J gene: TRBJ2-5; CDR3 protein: CASSHPFSAQYF; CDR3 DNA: TGTGCCAGCAGCCACCCCTTTTCGGCCCAGTACTTC
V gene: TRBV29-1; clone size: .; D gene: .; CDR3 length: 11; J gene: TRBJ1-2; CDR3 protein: CSVAGRNSYTF; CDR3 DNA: TGCAGCGTTGCGGGTCGGAATAGCTACACCTTC
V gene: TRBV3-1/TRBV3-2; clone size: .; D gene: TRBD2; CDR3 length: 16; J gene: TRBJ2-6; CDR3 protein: CASSPTLAAGANVLTF; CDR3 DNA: TGTGCCAGCAGCCCAACACTAGCGGCTGGGGCCAACGTCCTGACTTTC
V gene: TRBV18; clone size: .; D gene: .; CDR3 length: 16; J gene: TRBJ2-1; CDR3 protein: CASSPLPEASPNEQFF; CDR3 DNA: TGTGCCAGCTCACCCCTCCCGGAGGCCTCTCCCAATGAGCAGTTCTTC
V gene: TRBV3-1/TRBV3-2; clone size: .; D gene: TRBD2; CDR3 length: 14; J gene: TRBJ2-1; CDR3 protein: CASSLLAIGNEQFF; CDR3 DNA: TGTGCCAGCAGCCTACTAGCGATCGGAAATGAGCAGTTCTTC
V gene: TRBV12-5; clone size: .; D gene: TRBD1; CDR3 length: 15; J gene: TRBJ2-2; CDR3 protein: CASGSGQMNTGELFF; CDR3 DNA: TGTGCTAGTGGTTCGGGACAGATGAACACCGGGGAGCTGTTTTTT
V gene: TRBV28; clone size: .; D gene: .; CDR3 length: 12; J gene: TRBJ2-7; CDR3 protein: CASQAGGYEQYF; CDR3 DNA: TGTGCCAGCCAGGCAGGGGGGTACGAGCAGTACTTC
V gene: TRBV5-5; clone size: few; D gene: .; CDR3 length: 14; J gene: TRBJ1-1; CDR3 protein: CASSFATGRTEAFF; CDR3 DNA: TGTGCCAGCAGCTTTGCTACAGGGCGAACTGAAGCTTTCTTT
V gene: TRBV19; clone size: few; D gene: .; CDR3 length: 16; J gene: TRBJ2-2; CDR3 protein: CASSIAPGGITGELFF; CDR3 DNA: TGTGCCAGTAGTATCGCTCCAGGGGGGATCACCGGGGAGCTGTTTTTT
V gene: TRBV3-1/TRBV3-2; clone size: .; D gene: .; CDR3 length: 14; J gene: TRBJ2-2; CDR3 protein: CASSQDKAIGELFF; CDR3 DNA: TGTGCCAGCAGCCAAGATAAAGCTATAGGGGAGCTGTTTTTT
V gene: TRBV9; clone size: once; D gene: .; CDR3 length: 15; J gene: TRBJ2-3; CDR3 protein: CASSVVEGRTDTQYF; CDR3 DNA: TGTGCCAGCAGCGTAGTTGAGGGCCGCACAGATACGCAGTATTTT
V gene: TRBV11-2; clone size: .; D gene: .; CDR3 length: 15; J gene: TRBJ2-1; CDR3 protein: CASSLNKGSYNEQFF; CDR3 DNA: TGTGCCAGCAGCTTAAATAAGGGGTCCTACAATGAGCAGTTCTTC
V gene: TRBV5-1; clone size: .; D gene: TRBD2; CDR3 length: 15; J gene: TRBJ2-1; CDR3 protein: CASRTSGSGSSEQFF; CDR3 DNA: TGCGCCAGCAGGACTAGCGGATCAGGGTCTTCTGAGCAGTTCTTC
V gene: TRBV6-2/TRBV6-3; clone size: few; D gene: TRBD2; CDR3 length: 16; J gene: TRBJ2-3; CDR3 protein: CASSYSAGGVEDTQYF; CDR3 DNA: TGTGCCAGCAGTTACTCAGCGGGGGGAGTAGAAGATACGCAGTATTTT
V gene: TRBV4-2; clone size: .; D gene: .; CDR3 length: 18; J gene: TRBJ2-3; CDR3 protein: CASSQGVASDLSTDTQYF; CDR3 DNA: TGTGCCAGCAGCCAAGGCGTCGCTAGCGACCTTAGCACAGATACGCAGTATTTT
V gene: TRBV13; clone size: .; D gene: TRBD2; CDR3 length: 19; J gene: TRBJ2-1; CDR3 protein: CASSLPGLAGATAHNEQFF; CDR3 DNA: TGTGCCAGCAGCCTTCCGGGACTAGCGGGGGCGACGGCACACAATGAGCAGTTCTTC
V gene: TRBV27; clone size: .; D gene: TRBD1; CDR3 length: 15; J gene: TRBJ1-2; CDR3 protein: CASSLSKGAWYGYTF; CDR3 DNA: TGTGCCAGCAGTTTATCGAAGGGGGCCTGGTATGGCTACACCTTC
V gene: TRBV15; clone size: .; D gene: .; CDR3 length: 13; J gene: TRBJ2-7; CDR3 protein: CATSREGLYEQYF; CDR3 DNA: TGTGCCACCAGCAGAGAAGGACTTTACGAGCAGTACTTC
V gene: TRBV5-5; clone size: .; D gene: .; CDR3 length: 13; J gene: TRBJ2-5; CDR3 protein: CASSLGLVETQYF; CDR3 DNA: TGTGCCAGCAGCTTGGGACTAGTAGAGACCCAGTACTTC
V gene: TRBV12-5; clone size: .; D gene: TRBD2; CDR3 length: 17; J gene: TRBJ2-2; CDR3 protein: CASGLNYGRALAGELFF; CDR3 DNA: TGTGCTAGTGGCCTAAATTACGGGAGGGCCCTCGCCGGGGAGCTGTTTTTT
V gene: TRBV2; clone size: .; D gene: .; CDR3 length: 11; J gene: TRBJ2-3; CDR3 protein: CASSSLDTQYF; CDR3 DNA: TGTGCCAGCAGTTCTTTGGATACGCAGTATTTT
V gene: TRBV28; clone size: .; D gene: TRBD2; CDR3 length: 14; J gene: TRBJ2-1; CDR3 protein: CASRPGGGRNEQFF; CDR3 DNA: TGTGCCAGCAGACCCGGGGGGGGGAGGAATGAGCAGTTCTTC
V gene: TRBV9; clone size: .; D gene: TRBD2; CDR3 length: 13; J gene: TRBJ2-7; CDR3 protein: CASSREGGYEQYF; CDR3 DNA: TGTGCCAGCAGTCGGGAGGGAGGCTACGAGCAGTACTTC
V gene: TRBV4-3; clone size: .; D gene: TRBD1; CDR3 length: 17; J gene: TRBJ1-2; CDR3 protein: CASSQDHVKGAGYGYTF; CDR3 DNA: TGCGCCAGCAGCCAAGATCATGTTAAGGGGGCTGGCTATGGCTACACCTTC
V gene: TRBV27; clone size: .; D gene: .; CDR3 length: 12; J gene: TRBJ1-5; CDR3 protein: CASSLIDGPQHF; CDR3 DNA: TGTGCCAGCAGTTTAATCGATGGCCCCCAGCATTTT
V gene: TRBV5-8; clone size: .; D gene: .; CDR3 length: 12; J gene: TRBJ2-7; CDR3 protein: CASSLGGYEQYF; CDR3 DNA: TGTGCCAGCAGCTTAGGCGGCTACGAGCAGTACTTC
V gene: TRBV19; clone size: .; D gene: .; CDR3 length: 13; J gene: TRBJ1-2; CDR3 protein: CASNPAGKGGYTF; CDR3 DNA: TGTGCCAGTAATCCGGCAGGGAAGGGTGGCTACACCTTC
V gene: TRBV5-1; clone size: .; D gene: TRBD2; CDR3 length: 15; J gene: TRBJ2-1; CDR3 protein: CASSLASGRGHEQFF; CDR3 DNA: TGCGCCAGCAGCTTGGCGAGCGGGAGGGGCCATGAGCAGTTCTTC
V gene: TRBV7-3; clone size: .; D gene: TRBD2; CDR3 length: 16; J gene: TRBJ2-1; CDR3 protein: CASSLRAGGPLDEQFF; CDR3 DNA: TGTGCCAGCAGCTTAAGGGCGGGAGGGCCTCTGGATGAGCAGTTCTTC
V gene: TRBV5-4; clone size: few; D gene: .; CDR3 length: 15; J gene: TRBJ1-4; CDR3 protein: CASSVGGSTNEKLFF; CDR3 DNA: TGTGCCAGCAGTGTGGGAGGTTCAACTAATGAAAAACTGTTTTTT
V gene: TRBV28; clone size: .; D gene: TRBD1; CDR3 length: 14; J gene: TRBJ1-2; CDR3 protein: CASSGRLDRGGYTF; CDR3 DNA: TGTGCCAGCAGTGGCAGACTGGACAGGGGCGGCTACACCTTC
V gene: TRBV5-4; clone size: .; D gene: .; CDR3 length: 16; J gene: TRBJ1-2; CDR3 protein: CASSLGGPTSLGGYTF; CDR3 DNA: TGTGCCAGCAGCTTGGGGGGCCCGACTAGCTTGGGTGGCTACACCTTC
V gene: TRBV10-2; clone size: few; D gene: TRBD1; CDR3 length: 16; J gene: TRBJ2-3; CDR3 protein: CASSEDRGRSTDTQYF; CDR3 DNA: TGCGCCAGCAGTGAGGACAGGGGGCGTAGCACAGATACGCAGTATTTT
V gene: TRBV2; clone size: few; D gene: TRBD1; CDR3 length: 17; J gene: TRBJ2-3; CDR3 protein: CASGRTISGTGWDTQYF; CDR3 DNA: TGTGCCAGCGGACGGACTATTTCCGGGACAGGGTGGGATACGCAGTATTTT
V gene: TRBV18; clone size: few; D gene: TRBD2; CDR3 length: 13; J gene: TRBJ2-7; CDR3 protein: CASSLKGREEQYF; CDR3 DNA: TGTGCCAGCTCCCTCAAAGGGAGGGAGGAGCAGTACTTC
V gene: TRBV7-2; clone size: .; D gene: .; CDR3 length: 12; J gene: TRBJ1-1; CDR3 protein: CASSWAIAEAFF; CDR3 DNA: TGTGCCAGCAGCTGGGCTATCGCTGAAGCTTTCTTT
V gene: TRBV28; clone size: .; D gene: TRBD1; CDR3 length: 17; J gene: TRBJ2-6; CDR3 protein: CASGPRGPSSGANVLTF; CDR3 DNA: TGTGCCAGCGGCCCCAGGGGGCCAAGCTCTGGGGCCAACGTCCTGACTTTC
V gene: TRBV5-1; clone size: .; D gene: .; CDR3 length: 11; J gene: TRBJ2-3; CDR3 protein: CASRGVDTQYF; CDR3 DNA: TGCGCCAGCAGAGGGGTAGATACGCAGTATTTT
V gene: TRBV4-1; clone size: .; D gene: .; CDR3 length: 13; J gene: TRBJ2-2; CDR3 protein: CASSRSGTGELFF; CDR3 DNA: TGCGCCAGCAGCCGATCCGGGACCGGGGAGCTGTTTTTT
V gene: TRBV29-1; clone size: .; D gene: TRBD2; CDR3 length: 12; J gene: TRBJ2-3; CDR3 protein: CSGAGGPDTQYF; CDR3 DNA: TGCAGCGGGGCGGGAGGACCAGATACGCAGTATTTT
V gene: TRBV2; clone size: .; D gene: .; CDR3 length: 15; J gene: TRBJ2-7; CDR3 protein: CASSERAGASYEQYF; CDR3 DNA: TGTGCCAGCAGTGAGCGGGCAGGGGCTTCCTACGAGCAGTACTTC